This T cell receptor beta chain was retrieved from a study of T cells after yellow fever vaccination. Study at large: The SMART-Seq v4 Ultra Low Input method served to prepare the low-cell-number fractions.

The V gene end was trimmed by 4 bases and the J gene end by 3 bases; junction bases not matched to a gene: 7. This CDR3 region has 15 residues. Germline V lookup: CDR1 SNHLY, CDR2 FYNNEI. TCRdb passed the 5' RACE reads through MiXCR, listing each CDR3 protein once. The sample lists tens of thousands of distinct CDR3 sequences, around 7% occurring once. This clonotype was counted many times. Its antigen is undetermined. General study findings and limits: Repertoires obtained by FACS sorting could include abundant clonotypes that entered as contaminants from the bulk population. Most clones from primary vaccination were detected again post-booster (roughly 96% CD4, about 85% CD8). A weaker secondary response peaked on day 5, the primary on day 15.

The source is a man aged 18 to 29 who received the YFV17D yellow fever vaccine. The sequences come from CD8+ T cells sorted from PBMCs, collected 35 to 50 days after the first yellow fever vaccination. This chain joins TRBV2 and TRBJ2-7, with 9 nucleotides matching TRBD1. DNA for the CDR3: TGTGCCAGCAGTGGCCCGGGACAGGGTCTCTACGAGCAGTACTTC. It yields the protein CASSGPGQGLYEQYF.